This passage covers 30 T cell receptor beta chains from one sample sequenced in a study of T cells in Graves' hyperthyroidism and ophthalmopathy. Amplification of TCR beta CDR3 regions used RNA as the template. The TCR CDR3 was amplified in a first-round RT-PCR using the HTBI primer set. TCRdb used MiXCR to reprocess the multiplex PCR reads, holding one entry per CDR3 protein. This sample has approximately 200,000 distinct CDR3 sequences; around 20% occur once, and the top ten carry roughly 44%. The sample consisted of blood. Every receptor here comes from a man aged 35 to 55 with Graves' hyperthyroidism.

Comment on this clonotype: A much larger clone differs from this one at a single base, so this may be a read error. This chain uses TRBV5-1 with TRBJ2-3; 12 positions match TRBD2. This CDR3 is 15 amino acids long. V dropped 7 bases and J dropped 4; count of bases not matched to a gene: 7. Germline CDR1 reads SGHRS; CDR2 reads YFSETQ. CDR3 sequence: CASGATSGGADTQYF. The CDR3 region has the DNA TGCGCCAGCGGCGCGACTAGCGGGGGCGCAGATACGCAGTATTTT.

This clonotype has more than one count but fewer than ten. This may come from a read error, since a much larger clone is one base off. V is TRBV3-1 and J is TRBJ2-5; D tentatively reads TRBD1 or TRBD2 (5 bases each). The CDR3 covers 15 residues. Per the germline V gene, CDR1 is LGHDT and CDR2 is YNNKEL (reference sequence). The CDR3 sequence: CASSPPGTAKEAQYF. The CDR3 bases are TGTGCCAGCAGCCCTCCGGGGACGGCAAAAGAGGCCCAGTACTTC.

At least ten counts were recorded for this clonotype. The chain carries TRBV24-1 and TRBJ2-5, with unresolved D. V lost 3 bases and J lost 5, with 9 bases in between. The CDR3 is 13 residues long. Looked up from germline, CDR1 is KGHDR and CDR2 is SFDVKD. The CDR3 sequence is CATSDDKRETQYF. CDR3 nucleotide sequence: TGTGCCACCAGTGATGACAAACGCGAGACCCAGTACTTC.

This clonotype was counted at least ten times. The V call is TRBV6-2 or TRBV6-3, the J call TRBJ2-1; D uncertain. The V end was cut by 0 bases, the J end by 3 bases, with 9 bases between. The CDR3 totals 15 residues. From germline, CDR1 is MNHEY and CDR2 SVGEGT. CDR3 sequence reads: CASSYSSVNYNEQFF. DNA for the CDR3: TGTGCCAGCAGTTACTCCTCCGTGAACTACAATGAGCAGTTCTTC.

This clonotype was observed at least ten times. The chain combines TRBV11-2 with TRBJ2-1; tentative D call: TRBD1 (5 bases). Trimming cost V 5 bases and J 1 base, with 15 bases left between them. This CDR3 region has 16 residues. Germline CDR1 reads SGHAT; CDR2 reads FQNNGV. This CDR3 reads CASSRAQGGSYNEQFF. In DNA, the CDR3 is TGTGCCAGCAGCCGCGCTCAGGGTGGATCCTACAATGAGCAGTTCTTC.

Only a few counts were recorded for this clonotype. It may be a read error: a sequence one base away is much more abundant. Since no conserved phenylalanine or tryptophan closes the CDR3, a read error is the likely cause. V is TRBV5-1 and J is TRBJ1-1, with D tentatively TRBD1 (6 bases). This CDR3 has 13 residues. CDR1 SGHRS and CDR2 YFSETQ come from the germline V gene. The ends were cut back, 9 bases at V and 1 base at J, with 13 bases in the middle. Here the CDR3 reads CATRRGQNTEAFS. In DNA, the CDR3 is TGCGCCACCAGAAGGGGACAGAACACTGAAGCTTTCTCT.

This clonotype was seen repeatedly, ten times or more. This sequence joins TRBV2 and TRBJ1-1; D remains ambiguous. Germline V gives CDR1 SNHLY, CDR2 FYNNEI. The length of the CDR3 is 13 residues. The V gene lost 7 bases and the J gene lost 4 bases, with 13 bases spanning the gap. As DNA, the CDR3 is TGTGCCAGCATGGGAGTTTTTGGCACTGAAGCTTTCTTT. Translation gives CASMGVFGTEAFF.

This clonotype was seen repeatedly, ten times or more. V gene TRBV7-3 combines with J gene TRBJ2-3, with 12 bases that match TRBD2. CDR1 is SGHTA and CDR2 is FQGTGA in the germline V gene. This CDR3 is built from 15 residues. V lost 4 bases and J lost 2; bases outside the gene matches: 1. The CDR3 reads CASSSSGGDTDTQYF. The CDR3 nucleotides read TGTGCCAGCAGCTCTAGCGGGGGGGACACAGATACGCAGTATTTT.

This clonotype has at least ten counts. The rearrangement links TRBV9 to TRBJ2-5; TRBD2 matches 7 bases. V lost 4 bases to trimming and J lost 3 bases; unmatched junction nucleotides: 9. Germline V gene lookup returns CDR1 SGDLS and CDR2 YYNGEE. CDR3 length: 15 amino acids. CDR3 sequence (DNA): TGTGCCAGCAGCCCGAAGTCCAGCGGGGAAGAGACCCAGTACTTC. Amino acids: CASSPKSSGEETQYF.

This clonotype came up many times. The CDR3 protein is CASSPTGAGELFF. Written as DNA, the CDR3 is TGTGCCAGCAGTCCCACAGGGGCCGGGGAGCTGTTTTTT. The chain recombines TRBV2 with TRBJ2-2; 7 nucleotides agree with TRBD1. V trimming: 5 bases; J trimming: 6 bases; junction bases outside the gene matches: 3. CDR3 length equals 13 residues. Germline V CDR1 and CDR2: SNHLY, FYNNEI.

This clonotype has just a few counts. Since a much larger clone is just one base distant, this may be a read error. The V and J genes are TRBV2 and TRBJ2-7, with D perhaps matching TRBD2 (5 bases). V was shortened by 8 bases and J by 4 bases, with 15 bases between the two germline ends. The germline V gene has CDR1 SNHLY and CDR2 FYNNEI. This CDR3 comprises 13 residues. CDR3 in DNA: TGTGCCAGCGTTTCAGAGGGCGGGTACGAGCAGTACTTC. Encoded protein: CASVSEGGYEQYF.

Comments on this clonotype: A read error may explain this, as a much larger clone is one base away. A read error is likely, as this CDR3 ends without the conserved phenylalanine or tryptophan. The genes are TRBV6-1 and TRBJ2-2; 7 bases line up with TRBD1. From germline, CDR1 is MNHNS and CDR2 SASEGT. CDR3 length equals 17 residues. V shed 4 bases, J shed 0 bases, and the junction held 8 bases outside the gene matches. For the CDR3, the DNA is TGTGCCAGCAGTGTCCGGGACAGCAATACGAACACCGGGGAGCTGTTTTCT. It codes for CASSVRDSNTNTGELFS.

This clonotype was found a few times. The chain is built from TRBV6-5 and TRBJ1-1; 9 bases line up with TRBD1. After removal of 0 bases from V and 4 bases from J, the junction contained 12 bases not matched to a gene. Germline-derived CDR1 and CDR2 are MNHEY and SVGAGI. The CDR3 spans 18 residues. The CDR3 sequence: CASSYSEFWGQGITEAFF. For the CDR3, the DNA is TGTGCCAGCAGTTACTCGGAATTTTGGGGACAGGGCATCACTGAAGCTTTCTTT.

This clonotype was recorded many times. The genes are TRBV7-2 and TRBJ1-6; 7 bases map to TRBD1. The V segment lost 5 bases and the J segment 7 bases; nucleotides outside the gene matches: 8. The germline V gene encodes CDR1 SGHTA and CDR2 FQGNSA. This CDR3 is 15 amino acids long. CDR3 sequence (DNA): TGTGCCAGCAGCGACCAGGGGGAGGTCAATTCACCCCTCCACTTT. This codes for CASSDQGEVNSPLHF.

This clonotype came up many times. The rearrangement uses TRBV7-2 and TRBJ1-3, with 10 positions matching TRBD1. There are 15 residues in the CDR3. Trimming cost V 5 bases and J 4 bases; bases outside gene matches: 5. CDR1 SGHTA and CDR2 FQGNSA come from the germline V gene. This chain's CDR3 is CASSPDRGPGNTIYF. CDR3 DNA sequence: TGTGCCAGCAGCCCTGACAGGGGGCCAGGAAACACCATATATTTT.

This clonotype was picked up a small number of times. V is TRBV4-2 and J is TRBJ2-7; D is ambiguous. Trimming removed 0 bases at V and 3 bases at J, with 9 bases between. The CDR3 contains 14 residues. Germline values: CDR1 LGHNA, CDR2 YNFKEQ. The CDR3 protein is CASSQDRPFYEQYF. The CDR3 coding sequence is TGTGCCAGCAGCCAAGATCGGCCGTTCTACGAGCAGTACTTC.

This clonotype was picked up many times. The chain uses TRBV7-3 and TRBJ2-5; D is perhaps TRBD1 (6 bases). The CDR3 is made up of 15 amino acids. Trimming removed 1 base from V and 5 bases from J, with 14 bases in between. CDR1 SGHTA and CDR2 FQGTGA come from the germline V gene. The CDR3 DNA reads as TGTGCCAGCAGCTTAAGTCCAGGGGAATCGGAGACCCAGTACTTC. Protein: CASSLSPGESETQYF.

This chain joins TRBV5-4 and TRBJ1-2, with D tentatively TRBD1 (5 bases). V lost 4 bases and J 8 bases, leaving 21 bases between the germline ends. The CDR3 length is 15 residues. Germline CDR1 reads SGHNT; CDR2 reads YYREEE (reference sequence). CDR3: CASSPTGGMALGYTF. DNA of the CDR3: TGTGCCAGCAGCCCCACGGGGGGGATGGCTTTGGGCTACACCTTC. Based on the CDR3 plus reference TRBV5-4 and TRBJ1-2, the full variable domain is ETGVTQSPTHLIKTRGQQVTLRCSSQSGHNTVSWYQQALGQGPQFIFQYYREEENGRGNFPPRFSGLQFPNYSSELNVNALELDDSALYLCASSPTGGMALGYTFGSGTRLTVV.

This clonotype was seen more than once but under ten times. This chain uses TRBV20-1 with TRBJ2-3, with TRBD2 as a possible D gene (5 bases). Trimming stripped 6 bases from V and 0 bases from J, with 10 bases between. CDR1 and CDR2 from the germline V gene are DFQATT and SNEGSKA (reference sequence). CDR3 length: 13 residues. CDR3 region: CSAMDSSTDTQYF. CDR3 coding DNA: TGCAGTGCAATGGACTCAAGCACAGATACGCAGTATTTT.

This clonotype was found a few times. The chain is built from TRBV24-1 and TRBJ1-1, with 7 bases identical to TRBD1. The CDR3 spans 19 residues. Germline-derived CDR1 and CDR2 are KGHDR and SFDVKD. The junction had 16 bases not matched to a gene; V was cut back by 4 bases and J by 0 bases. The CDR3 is CATSEYNRGRSFMNTEAFF. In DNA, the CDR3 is TGTGCCACCAGTGAGTACAACAGGGGACGATCCTTCATGAACACTGAAGCTTTCTTT.

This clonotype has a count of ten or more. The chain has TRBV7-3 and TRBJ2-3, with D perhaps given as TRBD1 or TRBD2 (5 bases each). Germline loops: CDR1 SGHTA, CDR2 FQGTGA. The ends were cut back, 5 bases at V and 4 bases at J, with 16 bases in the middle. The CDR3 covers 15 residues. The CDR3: CASSQGGREPDTQYF. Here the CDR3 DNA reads TGTGCCAGCAGCCAAGGTGGCAGGGAGCCAGATACGCAGTATTTT.

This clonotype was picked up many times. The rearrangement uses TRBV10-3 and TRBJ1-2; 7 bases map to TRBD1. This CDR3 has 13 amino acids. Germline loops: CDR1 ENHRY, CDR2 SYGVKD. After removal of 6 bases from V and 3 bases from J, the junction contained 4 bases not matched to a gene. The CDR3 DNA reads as TGTGCCATCAGAGGGGACAGCGACTATGGCTACACCTTC. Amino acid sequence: CAIRGDSDYGYTF.

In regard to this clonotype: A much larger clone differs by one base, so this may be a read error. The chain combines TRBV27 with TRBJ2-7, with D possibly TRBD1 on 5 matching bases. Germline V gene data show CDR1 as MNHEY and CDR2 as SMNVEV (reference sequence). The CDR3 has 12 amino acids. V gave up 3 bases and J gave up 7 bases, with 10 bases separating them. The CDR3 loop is CASSFRRDEQYF. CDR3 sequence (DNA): TGTGCCAGCAGTTTTCGCAGGGATGAGCAGTACTTC.

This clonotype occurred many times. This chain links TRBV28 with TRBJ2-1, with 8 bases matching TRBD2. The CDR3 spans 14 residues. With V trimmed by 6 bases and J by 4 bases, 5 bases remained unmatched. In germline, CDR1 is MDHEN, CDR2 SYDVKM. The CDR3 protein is CASRSGGAYNEQFF. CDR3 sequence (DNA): TGTGCCAGCAGGAGCGGGGGAGCTTACAATGAGCAGTTCTTC. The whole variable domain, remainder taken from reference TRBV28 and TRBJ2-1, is DVKVTQSSRYLVKRTGEKVFLECVQDMDHENMFWYRQDPGLGLRLIYFSYDVKMKEKGDIPEGYSVSREKKERFSLILESASTNQTSMYLCASRSGGAYNEQFFGPGTRLTVL.

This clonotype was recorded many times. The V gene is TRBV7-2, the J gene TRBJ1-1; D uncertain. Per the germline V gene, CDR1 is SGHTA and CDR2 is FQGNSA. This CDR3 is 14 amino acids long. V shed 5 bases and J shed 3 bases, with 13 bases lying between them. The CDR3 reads CASSIRSGYTEAFF. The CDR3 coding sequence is TGTGCCAGCAGCATTAGGAGCGGCTACACTGAAGCTTTCTTT.

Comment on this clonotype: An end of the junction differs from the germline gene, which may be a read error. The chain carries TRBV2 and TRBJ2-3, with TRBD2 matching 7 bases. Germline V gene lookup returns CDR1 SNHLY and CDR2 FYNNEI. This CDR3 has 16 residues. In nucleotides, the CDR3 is TGTGCCAGCAGTGTACGCGGGGGATCCATCACAGGTACGCAGTACTTT. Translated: CASSVRGGSITGTQYF.

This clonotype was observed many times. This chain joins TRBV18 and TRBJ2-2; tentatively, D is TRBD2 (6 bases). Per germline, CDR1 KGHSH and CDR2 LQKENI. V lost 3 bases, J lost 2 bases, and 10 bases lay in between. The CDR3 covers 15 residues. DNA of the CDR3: TGTGCCAGCTCACCTCGGGGGAAAAACACCGGGGAGCTGTTTTTT. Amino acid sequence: CASSPRGKNTGELFF. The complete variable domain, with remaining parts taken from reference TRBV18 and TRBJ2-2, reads NAGVMQNPRHLVRRRGQEARLRCSPMKGHSHVYWYRQLPEEGLKFMVYLQKENIIDESGMPKERFSAEFPKEGPSILRIQQVVRGDSAAYFCASSPRGKNTGELFFGEGSRLTVL.

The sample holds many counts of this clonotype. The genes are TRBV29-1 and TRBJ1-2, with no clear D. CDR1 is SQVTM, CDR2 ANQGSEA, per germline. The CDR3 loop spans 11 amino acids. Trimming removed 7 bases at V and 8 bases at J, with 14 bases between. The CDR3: CSAPEGGGYTF. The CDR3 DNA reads TGCAGCGCCCCAGAGGGCGGGGGCTACACCTTC.

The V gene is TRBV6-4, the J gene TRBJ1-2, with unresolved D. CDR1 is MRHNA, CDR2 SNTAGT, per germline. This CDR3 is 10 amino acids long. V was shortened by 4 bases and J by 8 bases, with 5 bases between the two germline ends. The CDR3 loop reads CASSGGGYTF. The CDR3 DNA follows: TGTGCCAGCAGTGGAGGAGGCTACACCTTC.

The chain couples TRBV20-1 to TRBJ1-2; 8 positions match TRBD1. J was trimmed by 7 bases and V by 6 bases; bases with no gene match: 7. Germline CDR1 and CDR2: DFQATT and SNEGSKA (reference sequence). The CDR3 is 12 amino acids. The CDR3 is CSAPLQGGGYTF. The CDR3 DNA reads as TGCAGTGCGCCTTTACAGGGGGGTGGCTACACCTTC.